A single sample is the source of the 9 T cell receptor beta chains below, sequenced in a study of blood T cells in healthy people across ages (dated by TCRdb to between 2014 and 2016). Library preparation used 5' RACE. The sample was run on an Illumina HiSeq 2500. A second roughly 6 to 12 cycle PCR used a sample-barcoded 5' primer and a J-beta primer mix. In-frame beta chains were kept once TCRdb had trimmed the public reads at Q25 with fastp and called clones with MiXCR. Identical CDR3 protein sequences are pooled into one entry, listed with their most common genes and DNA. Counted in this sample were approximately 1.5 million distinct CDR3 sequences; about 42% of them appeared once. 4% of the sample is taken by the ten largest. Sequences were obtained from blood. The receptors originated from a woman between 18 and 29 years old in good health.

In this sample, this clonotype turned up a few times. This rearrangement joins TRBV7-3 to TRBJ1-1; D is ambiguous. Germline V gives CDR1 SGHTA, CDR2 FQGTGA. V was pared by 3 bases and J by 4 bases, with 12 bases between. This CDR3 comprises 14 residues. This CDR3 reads CASSFYNEGTEAFF. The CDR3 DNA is TGTGCCAGCAGCTTCTACAACGAGGGCACTGAAGCTTTCTTT. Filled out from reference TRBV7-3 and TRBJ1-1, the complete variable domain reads GAGVSQTPSNKVTEKGKYVELRCDPISGHTALYWYRQSLGQGPEFLIYFQGTGAADDSGLPNDRFFAVRPEGSVSTLKIQRTERGDSAVYLCASSFYNEGTEAFFGQGTRLTVV.

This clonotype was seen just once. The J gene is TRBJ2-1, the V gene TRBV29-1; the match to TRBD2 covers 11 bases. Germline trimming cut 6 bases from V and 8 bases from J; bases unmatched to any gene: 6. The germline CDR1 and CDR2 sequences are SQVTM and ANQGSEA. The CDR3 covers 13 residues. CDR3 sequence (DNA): TGCAGCGTGGAGCCGGGACTAGCGGATGAGCAGTTCTTC. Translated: CSVEPGLADEQFF.

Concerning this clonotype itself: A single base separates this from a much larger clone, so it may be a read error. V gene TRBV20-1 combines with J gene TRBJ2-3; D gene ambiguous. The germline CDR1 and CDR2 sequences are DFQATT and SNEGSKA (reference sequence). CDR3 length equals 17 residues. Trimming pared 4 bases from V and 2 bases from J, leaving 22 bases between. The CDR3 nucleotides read TGCAGTGCTATATCCTTCCTAGGCCAGACTGACACAGATACGCAGTATTTT. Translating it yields CSAISFLGQTDTDTQYF.

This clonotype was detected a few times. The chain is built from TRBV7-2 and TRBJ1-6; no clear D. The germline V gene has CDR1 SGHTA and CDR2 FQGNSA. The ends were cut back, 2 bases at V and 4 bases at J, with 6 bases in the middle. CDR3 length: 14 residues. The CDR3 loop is CASSLWDYNSPLHF. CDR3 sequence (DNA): TGTGCCAGCAGCTTATGGGATTATAATTCACCCCTCCACTTT.

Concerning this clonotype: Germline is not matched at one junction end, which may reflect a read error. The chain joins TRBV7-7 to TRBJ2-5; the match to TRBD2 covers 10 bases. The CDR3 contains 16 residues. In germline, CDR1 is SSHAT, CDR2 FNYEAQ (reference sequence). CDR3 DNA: TGTGCTAGCAGCTTAGAAGCGGGAGGGCTCTACAATGAGCAGTACTTC. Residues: CASSLEAGGLYNEQYF.

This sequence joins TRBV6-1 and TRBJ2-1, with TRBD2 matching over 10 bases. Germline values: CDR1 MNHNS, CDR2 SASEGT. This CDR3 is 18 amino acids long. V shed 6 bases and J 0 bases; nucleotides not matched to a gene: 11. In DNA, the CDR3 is TGTGCCAGCAGCCCCACTAGCGGGGCCCCCAGCTCCTACAATGAGCAGTTCTTC. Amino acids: CASSPTSGAPSSYNEQFF.

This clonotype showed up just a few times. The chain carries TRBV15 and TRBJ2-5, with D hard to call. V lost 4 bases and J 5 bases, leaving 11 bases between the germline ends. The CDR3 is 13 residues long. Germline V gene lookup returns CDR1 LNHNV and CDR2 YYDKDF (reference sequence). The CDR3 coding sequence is TGTGCCACCAGCAAACAGCTTGGGGAGACCCAGTACTTC. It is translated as CATSKQLGETQYF.

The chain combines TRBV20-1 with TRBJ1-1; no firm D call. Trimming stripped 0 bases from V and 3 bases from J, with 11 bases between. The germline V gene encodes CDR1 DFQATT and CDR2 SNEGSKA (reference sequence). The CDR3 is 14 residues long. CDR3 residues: CSAREPGKDTEAFF. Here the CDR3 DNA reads TGCAGTGCTAGAGAACCAGGAAAGGACACTGAAGCTTTCTTT.

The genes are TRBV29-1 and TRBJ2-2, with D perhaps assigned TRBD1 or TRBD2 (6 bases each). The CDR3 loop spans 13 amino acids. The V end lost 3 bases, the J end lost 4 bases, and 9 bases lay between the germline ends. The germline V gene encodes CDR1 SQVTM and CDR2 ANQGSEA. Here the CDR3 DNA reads TGCAGCGTTGACCGGGGGCTCACCGGGGAGCTGTTTTTT. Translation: CSVDRGLTGELFF.